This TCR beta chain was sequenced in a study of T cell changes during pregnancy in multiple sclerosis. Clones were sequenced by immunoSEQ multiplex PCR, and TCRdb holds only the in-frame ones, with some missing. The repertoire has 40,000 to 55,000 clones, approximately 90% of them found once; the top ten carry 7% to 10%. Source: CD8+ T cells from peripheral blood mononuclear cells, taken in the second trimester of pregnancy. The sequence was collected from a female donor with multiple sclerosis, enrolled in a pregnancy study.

In nucleotides, the CDR3 is TGTGCCAGCAGCTTAGGTGGGGGGTATCGCACTGAAGCTTTCTTT. It translates to CASSLGGGYRTEAFF. V is TRBV7-6 and J is TRBJ1-1; the D gene is possibly TRBD1 (5 bases). CDR1 and CDR2 from the germline V gene are SGHVS and FNYEAQ. The CDR3 has 15 amino acids. The V end lost 1 base, the J end lost 4 bases, and 13 bases lay between the germline ends.